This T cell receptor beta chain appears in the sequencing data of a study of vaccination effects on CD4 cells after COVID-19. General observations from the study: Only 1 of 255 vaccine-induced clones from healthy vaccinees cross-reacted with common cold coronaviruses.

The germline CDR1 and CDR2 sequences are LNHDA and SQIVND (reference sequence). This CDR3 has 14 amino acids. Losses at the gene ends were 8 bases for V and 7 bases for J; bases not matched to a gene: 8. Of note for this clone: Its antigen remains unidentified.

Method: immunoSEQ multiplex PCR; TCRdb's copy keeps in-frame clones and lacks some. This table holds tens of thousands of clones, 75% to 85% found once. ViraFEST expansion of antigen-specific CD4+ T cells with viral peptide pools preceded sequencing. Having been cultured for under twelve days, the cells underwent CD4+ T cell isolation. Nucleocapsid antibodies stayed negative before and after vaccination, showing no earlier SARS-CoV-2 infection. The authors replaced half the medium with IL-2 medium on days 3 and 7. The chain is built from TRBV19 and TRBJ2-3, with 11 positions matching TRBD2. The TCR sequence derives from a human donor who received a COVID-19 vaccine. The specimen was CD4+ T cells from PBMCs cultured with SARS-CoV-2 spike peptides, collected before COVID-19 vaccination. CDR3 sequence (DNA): TGTGCCAGTTCAATTAGCGGGGGGGTCAATACGCAGTATTTT. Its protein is CASSISGGVNTQYF.